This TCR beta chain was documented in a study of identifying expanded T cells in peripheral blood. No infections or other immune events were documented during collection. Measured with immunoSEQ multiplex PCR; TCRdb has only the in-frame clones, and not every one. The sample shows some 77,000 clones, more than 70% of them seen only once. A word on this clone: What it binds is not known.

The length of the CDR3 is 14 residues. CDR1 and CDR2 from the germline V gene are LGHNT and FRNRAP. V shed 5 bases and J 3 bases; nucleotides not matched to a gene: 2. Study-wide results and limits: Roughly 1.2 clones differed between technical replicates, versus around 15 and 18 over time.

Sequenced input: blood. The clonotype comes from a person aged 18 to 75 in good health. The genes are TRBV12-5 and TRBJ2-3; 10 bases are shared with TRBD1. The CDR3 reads CASGRTGGTDTQYF. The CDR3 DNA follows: TGTGCTAGTGGTCGGACAGGGGGGACAGATACGCAGTATTTT. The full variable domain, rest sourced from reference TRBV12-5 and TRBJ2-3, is DARVTQTPRHKVTEMGQEVTMRCQPILGHNTVFWYRQTMMQGLELLAYFRNRAPLDDSGMPKDRFSAEMPDATLATLKIQPSEPRDSAVYFCASGRTGGTDTQYFGPGTRLTVL.